The sample holds a few counts of the clone carrying this TCR beta chain. What it recognizes is unknown. The data belong to a study of T cells in Graves' hyperthyroidism and ophthalmopathy. Study observations and caveats: The authors' 13 V-J model separated ophthalmopathy from stable hyperthyroidism.

Diagnoses were established using clinical symptoms, serum thyroxine and TRAb, thyroid ultrasound and orbital computed tomography. The CDR3 has 11 amino acids. Trimming cost V 3 bases and J 7 bases, with 6 bases left between them. Germline V lookup: CDR1 SGHAT, CDR2 FQNNGV. TCR beta CDR3 regions were amplified from RNA. Initially, a first-round RT-PCR of the TCR CDR3 employed the HTBI primer set. TCRdb recomputed calls from the multiplex PCR reads with MiXCR, one row per CDR3 protein. The table includes a few hundred thousand distinct CDR3 sequences, about a sixth detected once. The TCR comes from a woman in her thirties or forties with Graves' ophthalmopathy. Sequencing used blood. The chain has TRBV11-2 and TRBJ2-5; D not resolved. DNA of the CDR3: TGTGCCAGCAGCTTGGTGTGGACCCAGTACTTC. Translation gives CASSLVWTQYF.